This TCR beta chain was identified during a study of blood T cell repertoires in COVID-19. The assay was immunoSEQ multiplex PCR, and TCRdb's table has in-frame clones only and misses some. Here the sample spans approximately 110,000 clones, around 82% being singletons. This CDR3 has 16 residues. V shed 4 bases and J shed 6 bases, with 22 bases lying between them. Germline CDR1 and CDR2: SGHKS and YYEKEE (reference sequence). This sequence originates from a human donor in a cohort sampled during active or convalescent COVID-19. The gene calls are TRBV5-5 and TRBJ1-2; possible D gene TRBD1, 6 bases. The sample was peripheral blood. As DNA, the CDR3 is TGTGCCAGCAGCACTACACAGGGCGGCATAGGCGATGGCTACACCTTC. Protein product: CASSTTQGGIGDGYTF.